Here is one TCR beta chain with its context. Unique molecular identifiers were incorporated when the TCRbeta library was constructed. TCRdb redid the calling of the PCR reads with MiXCR, one entry per CDR3 protein. The sample yields some 200,000 distinct CDR3 sequences, less than 15% seen once. The data originate from a study of T-cell reconstitution after alpha-beta-depleted transplantation in children. Trimming removed 2 bases from V and 2 bases from J; junction bases left unmatched: 5. The CDR3 runs to 16 residues. Germline CDR1 reads DFQATT; CDR2 reads SNEGSKA (reference sequence). The input for sequencing was PBMCs from the stem cell graft donor, taken from the stem cell graft. This chain uses TRBV20-1 with TRBJ2-6; TRBD2 matches 8 bases. The clonotype originates from a human donor who donated a stem cell graft to a child with acute lymphoblastic leukemia. The CDR3 DNA follows: TGCAGTGCTAGACGCCGGGGGGGGGCTGGGGCCAACGTCCTGACTTTC. Its translation: CSARRRGGAGANVLTF.